This is a list of T cell receptor beta chains from one sample in a study of blood T cell repertoires in COVID-19. This table comes from immunoSEQ multiplex PCR, and its TCRdb copy is limited to in-frame clones, with some not included. The table lists 130,000 to 150,000 clones, roughly 84% of them singletons. The sample taken for sequencing was PBMCs or T cells enriched from blood (not recorded which). These receptor sequences come from a woman aged 50 to 60 who had been exposed to COVID-19. CDR3s include the opening cysteine and the closing phenylalanine or tryptophan. The order of the fields is clone size, D gene, J gene, V gene, CDR3 DNA, CDR3 protein. D genes are given only for firm matches. A row's size may be missing; if present it is once, few, many or a size class.

abundance: .; d_gene: .; j_gene: TRBJ1-2; v_gene: TRBV18; CDR3nt: TGTGCCAGCTCACCACCGCTCAGGAAAACTGGCTACACCTTC; CDR3aa: CASSPPLRKTGYTF
abundance: few; d_gene: TRBD1; j_gene: TRBJ1-1; v_gene: TRBV14; CDR3nt: TGTGCCAGCAGGCGGACAGGATTTGAAGCTTTCTTT; CDR3aa: CASRRTGFEAFF
abundance: once; d_gene: .; j_gene: TRBJ2-7; v_gene: TRBV6-5; CDR3nt: TGTGCCAGCAGGGATGTCACTAGCATGGGCGAGCAGTACTTC; CDR3aa: CASRDVTSMGEQYF
abundance: .; d_gene: TRBD2; j_gene: TRBJ2-3; v_gene: TRBV9; CDR3nt: TGTGCCAGCAGCACTACTAGCGGGAGGGAAGATACGCAGTATTTT; CDR3aa: CASSTTSGREDTQYF
abundance: .; d_gene: TRBD2; j_gene: TRBJ2-3; v_gene: TRBV5-1; CDR3nt: TGCGCCAGCAGCGCGAACCCTAGCGGGGGAAGCACAGATACGCAGTATTTT; CDR3aa: CASSANPSGGSTDTQYF
abundance: .; d_gene: TRBD2; j_gene: TRBJ2-1; v_gene: TRBV7-6; CDR3nt: TGTGCCAGCAGCTTAGTGAGCGGGGGCTTCTACAATGAGCAGTTCTTC; CDR3aa: CASSLVSGGFYNEQFF
abundance: once; d_gene: .; j_gene: TRBJ1-2; v_gene: TRBV4-1; CDR3nt: TGCGCCAGCAGCCAAGTTTCGAGTGGCTACACCTTC; CDR3aa: CASSQVSSGYTF
abundance: .; d_gene: .; j_gene: TRBJ1-2; v_gene: TRBV7-2; CDR3nt: TGTGCCAGCAGCTTAGGTATCACAGCCTTGAACTATGGCTACACCTTC; CDR3aa: CASSLGITALNYGYTF
abundance: .; d_gene: .; j_gene: TRBJ2-2; v_gene: TRBV11-2; CDR3nt: TGTGCCAGCAGCTTGGGGGGAGGATCAAACACCGGGGAGCTGTTTTTT; CDR3aa: CASSLGGGSNTGELFF
abundance: .; d_gene: .; j_gene: TRBJ2-7; v_gene: TRBV7-2; CDR3nt: TGTGCCAGCAGCTTAGTTGGTAGAAACGAGCAGTACTTC; CDR3aa: CASSLVGRNEQYF
abundance: .; d_gene: TRBD1; j_gene: TRBJ1-1; v_gene: TRBV11-2; CDR3nt: TGTGCCAGCAGCCCAATAAGGGGACAGATGTACACTGAAGCTTTCTTT; CDR3aa: CASSPIRGQMYTEAFF
abundance: .; d_gene: TRBD2; j_gene: TRBJ2-7; v_gene: TRBV5-1; CDR3nt: TGCGCCAGCAGCGCCGGGACTAGCGGGAGGGCCTCCGAGCAGTACTTC; CDR3aa: CASSAGTSGRASEQYF
abundance: .; d_gene: TRBD1; j_gene: TRBJ1-6; v_gene: TRBV18; CDR3nt: TGTGCCAGCTCACCGAAACAGGGGAATTCACCCCTCCACTTT; CDR3aa: CASSPKQGNSPLHF
abundance: .; d_gene: TRBD1; j_gene: TRBJ1-4; v_gene: TRBV9; CDR3nt: TGTGCCAGCAGCGGAATCCCGGGACAGGCACCCGCGGCTAATGAAAAACTGTTTTTT; CDR3aa: CASSGIPGQAPAANEKLFF
abundance: .; d_gene: TRBD2; j_gene: TRBJ2-1; v_gene: TRBV5-4; CDR3nt: TGTGCCAGCAGCTTGGGACTAGCCTTGGACCATGAGCAGTTCTTC; CDR3aa: CASSLGLALDHEQFF
abundance: .; d_gene: TRBD1; j_gene: TRBJ1-6; v_gene: TRBV4-1; CDR3nt: TGCGCCAGCAGCCACCACAGCCGGGACAGGAATTCACCCCTCCACTTT; CDR3aa: CASSHHSRDRNSPLHF
abundance: .; d_gene: .; j_gene: TRBJ2-5; v_gene: TRBV10-2; CDR3nt: TGCGCCAGCAGTGAGGGCCGAACGTCATGGGAGACCCAGTACTTC; CDR3aa: CASSEGRTSWETQYF
abundance: .; d_gene: TRBD1; j_gene: TRBJ1-4; v_gene: TRBV18; CDR3nt: TGTGCCAGCTCACCATCACAGGGGAATGAAAAACTGTTTTTT; CDR3aa: CASSPSQGNEKLFF
abundance: .; d_gene: .; j_gene: TRBJ2-7; v_gene: TRBV7-2; CDR3nt: TGTGCCAGCAGCTTAAGTGGGCCCTACGAGCAGTACTTC; CDR3aa: CASSLSGPYEQYF
abundance: .; d_gene: TRBD1; j_gene: TRBJ1-2; v_gene: TRBV6-7; CDR3nt: TGTGCCAGCAGTCGCTCGGGACAGTATGGCTACACCTTC; CDR3aa: CASSRSGQYGYTF
abundance: .; d_gene: TRBD2; j_gene: TRBJ2-3; v_gene: TRBV7-6; CDR3nt: TGTGCCAGCAGCTTAGCCCCCCGGGGGGAGACAGATACGCAGTATTTT; CDR3aa: CASSLAPRGETDTQYF
abundance: .; d_gene: TRBD1; j_gene: TRBJ2-4; v_gene: TRBV5-1; CDR3nt: TGCGCCAGCAGCTTAAGGCAGGGGGTCTACATTCAGTACTTC; CDR3aa: CASSLRQGVYIQYF
abundance: once; d_gene: .; j_gene: TRBJ2-2; v_gene: TRBV5-4; CDR3nt: TGTGCCAGCAGCTTTGAACAGAACACCGGGGAGCTGTTTTTT; CDR3aa: CASSFEQNTGELFF
abundance: .; d_gene: .; j_gene: TRBJ1-4; v_gene: TRBV2; CDR3nt: TGTGCCAGCAGCTTGGACACGGCGGATGAAAAACTGTTTTTT; CDR3aa: CASSLDTADEKLFF
abundance: few; d_gene: .; j_gene: TRBJ1-2; v_gene: TRBV5-4; CDR3nt: TGTGCCAGCAGCTTGGTCCAAGAGAAGAGCTACACCTTC; CDR3aa: CASSLVQEKSYTF
abundance: .; d_gene: TRBD1; j_gene: TRBJ1-1; v_gene: TRBV7-2; CDR3nt: TGTGCCAGCAGCCCGAGACAGGGCCCCGAAGCTTTCTTT; CDR3aa: CASSPRQGPEAFF
abundance: .; d_gene: .; j_gene: TRBJ1-2; v_gene: TRBV19; CDR3nt: TGTGCCACGGGGGGAAACTATGGCTACACCTTC; CDR3aa: CATGGNYGYTF
abundance: .; d_gene: TRBD1; j_gene: TRBJ2-2; v_gene: TRBV2; CDR3nt: TGTGCCTGGGCCGGGACAGTGAACACCGGGGAGCTGTTTTTT; CDR3aa: CAWAGTVNTGELFF
abundance: .; d_gene: .; j_gene: TRBJ1-2; v_gene: TRBV6-5; CDR3nt: TGTGCCAGCAGCAAAGGGGGAGCTGGCTACACCTTC; CDR3aa: CASSKGGAGYTF
abundance: few; d_gene: TRBD1; j_gene: TRBJ2-1; v_gene: TRBV2; CDR3nt: TGTGCCAGCAGTGACAGGGGGTCCTACAATGAGCAGTTCTTC; CDR3aa: CASSDRGSYNEQFF